This TCR beta chain was found in a study of blood T cell repertoires in COVID-19. In the study overall: Material from acute and convalescent COVID-19 was sourced from the United States, Italy and Spain. Nucleic acid was either cDNA or gDNA, and it came from T cells, B-cell-depleted T cells, or PBMCs.

Authors' methods: By means of reference gene primer amplification, nucleated cell counts were estimated. Profiled with immunoSEQ multiplex PCR; TCRdb holds only in-frame clones, not every one. The DNA was the basis for D and trimming; V, J and clone size are from that table. The table shows 100,000 or so clones, with 84% occurring only once. The CDR3 extends over 16 amino acids. Germline V gene lookup returns CDR1 LNHDA and CDR2 SQIVND (reference sequence). With 3 bases removed from V and 0 bases from J, the gap between germline ends came to 14 bases. This sequence was found in a man between 70 and 80 years old with active or convalescent COVID-19. This rearrangement joins TRBV19 to TRBJ1-1; unclear D gene. Material for sequencing was peripheral blood. This CDR3 reads CASSISWNSMNTEAFF. The CDR3 DNA reads as TGTGCCAGTAGTATTTCGTGGAACAGTATGAACACTGAAGCTTTCTTT.